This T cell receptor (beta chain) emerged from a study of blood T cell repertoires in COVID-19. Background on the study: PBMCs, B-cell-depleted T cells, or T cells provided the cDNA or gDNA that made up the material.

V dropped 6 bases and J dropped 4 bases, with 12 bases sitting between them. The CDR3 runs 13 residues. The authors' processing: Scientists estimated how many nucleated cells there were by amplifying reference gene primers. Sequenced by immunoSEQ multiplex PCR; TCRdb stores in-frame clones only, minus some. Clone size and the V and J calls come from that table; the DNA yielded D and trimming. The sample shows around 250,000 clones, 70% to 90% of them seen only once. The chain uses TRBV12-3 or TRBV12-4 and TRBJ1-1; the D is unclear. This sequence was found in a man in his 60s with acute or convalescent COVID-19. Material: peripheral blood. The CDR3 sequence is CASRSQVGTEAFF. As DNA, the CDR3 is TGTGCCAGCAGATCCCAGGTGGGCACTGAAGCTTTCTTT.